The 23 T cell receptor beta chains presented below share a single source sample, sequenced in a study of molecular identifiers for immune sequencing clone quantification. Using its own MiXCR run on the PCR reads, TCRdb lists one record per CDR3 protein. This table holds about 630,000 distinct CDR3 sequences, roughly 25% found once. Sequenced input: naive CD8+ T cells from blood, with Jurkat cell RNA spiked in. Subset here: FACS-sorted CD8+CD4-CCR7+CD45RA+ naive T cells. These receptors all come from a human donor in good health. Some libraries in this study had Jurkat cell RNA spiked in.

Turning to this clonotype: This CDR3 is missing its conserved last phenylalanine or tryptophan, likely due to a read error. V and J are TRBV30 and TRBJ2-7; 7 nucleotides agree with TRBD1. Germline loops: CDR1 GTSNPN, CDR2 SVGIG (reference sequence). The CDR3 has 13 residues. CDR3 DNA sequence: TGCGCCTGGAGCCCGGGACAGTTCTACGAGCAGTACTAC. Protein: CAWSPGQFYEQYY.

J is TRBJ2-3 and V is TRBV5-1; perhaps TRBD2 as D (6 bases). V lost 4 bases and J lost 1, with 13 bases in between. The germline gives CDR1 SGHRS, CDR2 YFSETQ. The CDR3 is 15 residues long. The CDR3: CASSRLEVGTDTQYF. The CDR3 DNA reads as TGCGCCAGCAGCCGACTAGAAGTTGGCACAGATACGCAGTATTTT.

This clonotype has a count of ten or more. The chain links TRBV20-1 to TRBJ2-7; TRBD2 agrees at 12 bases. There are 18 residues in the CDR3. The J segment lost 2 bases and the V segment lost 3 bases, leaving 14 bases of the junction unmatched. CDR1 is DFQATT and CDR2 is SNEGSKA in the germline V gene (reference sequence). CDR3 coding DNA: TGCAGTGCTAGGGGACTAGCGGGTGTAGGGCGTACCCCCTACGAGCAGTACTTC. It yields the protein CSARGLAGVGRTPYEQYF.

This clonotype was observed at least ten times. The rearrangement links TRBV7-9 to TRBJ1-1; D is unclear. V was cut by 5 bases and J by 1 base, with 11 bases left in between. Germline values: CDR1 SEHNR, CDR2 FQNEAQ (reference sequence). This CDR3 spans 14 amino acids. The CDR3 is CASSPPYANTEAFF. The CDR3 DNA is TGTGCCAGCAGCCCTCCTTACGCGAACACTGAAGCTTTCTTT.

Ten or more counts support this clonotype. The chain is built from TRBV12-3 or TRBV12-4 and TRBJ2-2; D unresolved. CDR3 size: 14 residues. Trimming took off 0 bases at V and 6 bases at J, with 8 bases between the two ends. The CDR3 coding sequence is TGTGCCAGCAGTTTAGCGCTGGGCTCCGGGGAGCTGTTTTTT. It specifies CASSLALGSGELFF.

V gene TRBV19 combines with J gene TRBJ1-6; the D is unclear. V was clipped by 5 bases and J by 0 bases, with 11 bases between them. Germline CDR1 is LNHDA and CDR2 is SQIVND (reference sequence). The CDR3 has 16 amino acids. The CDR3 DNA reads as TGTGCCAGTAGTGGGCGGGAAAGCTCCTATAATTCACCCCTCCACTTT. Translating gives CASSGRESSYNSPLHF.

This clonotype came up many times. The CDR3 coding sequence is TGTGCCAGCAGTCCCCCCGGGAGCAATCAGCCCCAGCATTTT. It yields the protein CASSPPGSNQPQHF. The chain employs TRBV28 and TRBJ1-5; no firm D call. Looked up from germline, CDR1 is MDHEN and CDR2 is SYDVKM. The ends were cut back, 5 bases at V and 1 base at J, with 9 bases in the middle. This CDR3 spans 14 amino acids.

This clonotype came up a few times. V gene TRBV4-3 combines with J gene TRBJ1-2, with D unresolved. Trimming pared 0 bases from V and 1 base from J, leaving 6 bases between. The CDR3 covers 14 residues. Per the germline V gene, CDR1 is LGHNA and CDR2 is YSLEER. CDR3 residues: CASSQEGSNYGYTF. CDR3 DNA sequence: TGCGCCAGCAGCCAAGAAGGAAGTAACTATGGCTACACCTTC.

About this clonotype: A single base separates this from a much larger clone, so it may be a read error. The V and J genes are TRBV28 and TRBJ1-1, with TRBD1 as a possible D gene (6 bases). Germline V CDR1 and CDR2: MDHEN, SYDVKM. The CDR3 runs 16 residues. The DNA of the CDR3 is TGTGCCAGCAGAGAGACCGGGGGCCCATGGGACACTGAAGTTTTCTTT. Translation: CASRETGGPWDTEVFF. Together with reference TRBV28 and TRBJ1-1, the CDR3 gives the full variable domain: DVKVTQSSRYLVKRTGEKVFLECVQDMDHENMFWYRQDPGLGLRLIYFSYDVKMKEKGDIPEGYSVSREKKERFSLILESASTNQTSMYLCASRETGGPWDTEVFFGQGTRLTVV.

V and J are TRBV7-2 and TRBJ2-2; TRBD1 is a possible D gene (5 bases). Germline V gene lookup returns CDR1 SGHTA and CDR2 FQGNSA. The CDR3 covers 14 residues. Trimming took off 5 bases at V and 3 bases at J, with 10 bases between the two ends. CDR3 residues: CASSRGSDTGELFF. CDR3 nucleotide sequence: TGTGCCAGCAGCAGGGGTTCGGACACCGGGGAGCTGTTTTTT.

This clonotype was found once. This sequence may be a read error, since a much larger clone differs from it by one base. The chain employs TRBV6-2 or TRBV6-3 and TRBJ1-5, with TRBD1 matching 9 bases. The CDR3 runs 14 residues. Germline CDR1 is MNHEY and CDR2 is SVGEGT. As DNA, the CDR3 is TGTGCCGGCAGTTACAGACAGGGGGTTCAGCCCCAGCATTTT. Its protein product is CAGSYRQGVQPQHF.

This clonotype appeared many times. In DNA form, the CDR3 reads TGTGCCAGCAGTTTCCGCGGTTCGAGCACAGATACGCAGTATTTT. Translated, it gives CASSFRGSSTDTQYF. The chain joins TRBV28 to TRBJ2-3; D gene unclear. The CDR3 length is 15 residues. The germline gives CDR1 MDHEN, CDR2 SYDVKM. Deletions cut 3 bases from V and 0 bases from J, with 10 bases between.

A word on this clonotype: A read error may be the cause here, since a much bigger clone is one base away. The J gene is TRBJ2-7, the V gene TRBV20-1; D is unclear. V was pared by 2 bases and J by 2 bases, with 10 bases between. Germline V gives CDR1 DFQATT, CDR2 SNEGSKA (reference sequence). The CDR3 has 13 residues. The CDR3 sequence is CSARLPSAYEQYF. CDR3 nucleotides: TGCAGTGCTAGACTCCCGTCGGCCTACGAGCAGTACTTC.

This clonotype was found many times. The rearrangement joins TRBV28 to TRBJ2-5; D assignment may be TRBD1 or TRBD2 (5 bases each). Germline CDR1 MDHEN, CDR2 SYDVKM. Trimming left V 3 bases short and J 0 bases short, with 17 bases between. CDR3 length: 17 amino acids. For the CDR3, the DNA is TGTGCCAGCAGTTTTGGGGGTAGGACTGAGTACCAAGAGACCCAGTACTTC. Translated, it gives CASSFGGRTEYQETQYF.

Regarding this clonotype: The junction and the germline gene differ at one end; a read error may be behind it. V and J are TRBV5-3 and TRBJ2-7; a possible D gene is TRBD1 (5 bases). TRBV5-3 is marked as an open reading frame, function uncertain. This CDR3 has 15 amino acids. The CDR3 nucleotides read TGTGCCAGCAGCTTGGGGCAGGGTTGCTCCTACGAGCAGTACTTC. Amino acid sequence: CASSLGQGCSYEQYF.

This clonotype turned up a few times. The genes are TRBV7-9 and TRBJ1-1; D call uncertain. Germline V gene data show CDR1 as SEHNR and CDR2 as FQNEAQ (reference sequence). The V gene lost 5 bases and the J gene lost 4 bases, with 11 bases spanning the gap. The CDR3 has 13 residues. CDR3 in amino acids: CASSRAWGTEAFF. CDR3 DNA: TGTGCCAGCAGCCGGGCCTGGGGCACTGAAGCTTTCTTT.

In its sample, this clonotype was seen a few times. CDR3: CASSPLFSAGLQETQYF. For the CDR3, the DNA is TGTGCCAGCAGCCCCCTCTTCTCGGCGGGGCTCCAAGAGACCCAGTACTTC. The gene calls are TRBV3-1 and TRBJ2-5; TRBD2 is a possible D gene (6 bases). Looked up from germline, CDR1 is LGHDT and CDR2 is YNNKEL (reference sequence). This CDR3 spans 17 amino acids. Trimming pared 4 bases from V and 1 base from J, leaving 19 bases between.

This clonotype was counted at least ten times. This sequence joins TRBV9 and TRBJ1-1; D remains ambiguous. In germline, CDR1 is SGDLS, CDR2 YYNGEE. Trimming took off 2 bases at V and 6 bases at J, with 23 bases between the two ends. There are 17 residues in the CDR3. The CDR3 nucleotides read TGTGCCAGCAGCGTGCGAGGGATTTCGCCCCTGGATCCTGAAGCTTTCTTT. Translating gives CASSVRGISPLDPEAFF.

With regard to this clonotype: This clone may be a read error of a much larger clone one base away. Here the CDR3 omits its conserved ending phenylalanine or tryptophan, so a read error is the likely source. This rearrangement joins TRBV5-3 to TRBJ2-5; D may be TRBD2 (5 bases). TRBV5-3 is labeled an ORF, and its function is uncertain. The CDR3 is 14 amino acids. The CDR3, as DNA: TGTGCCAGCAGCTTGGAGAGGGATCAAGAGACCCAGTACCTC. Protein product: CASSLERDQETQYL.

As regards this clonotype: Possible read error: a much larger clone is one base away. The chain employs TRBV4-1 and TRBJ1-1; the D gene is possibly TRBD1 (6 bases). Germline CDR1 is MGHRA and CDR2 is YSYEKL. This CDR3 contains 15 residues. The CDR3 coding sequence is TGCGCCAGCGGCCAAGAGGGGCAGGGGAGCACTGAAGCTTTCTTT. It specifies CASGQEGQGSTEAFF.

This clonotype was seen a few times. The chain links TRBV6-4 to TRBJ2-2; D call uncertain. The germline gives CDR1 MRHNA, CDR2 SNTAGT. The V gene lost 0 bases and the J gene lost 4 bases, with 0 bases spanning the gap. The CDR3 totals 12 residues. The CDR3 DNA is TGTGCCAGCAGTGACTCCACCGGGGAGCTGTTTTTT. Translating gives CASSDSTGELFF.

This clonotype was counted a few times. V is TRBV4-2 and J is TRBJ2-7; TRBD2 aligns across 11 bases. The CDR3 is 19 amino acids. With 2 bases clipped from V and 3 bases from J, the junction kept 15 bases outside the gene matches. Germline CDR1 and CDR2: LGHNA and YNFKEQ. In DNA, the CDR3 is TGTGCCAGCAGCCAACATACTAGCGGGAGTATGGGGTTAGGCTACGAGCAGTACTTC. This gives the protein CASSQHTSGSMGLGYEQYF.

The gene calls are TRBV7-6 and TRBJ1-4; D is uncertain. This CDR3 has 14 residues. The germline CDR1 and CDR2 sequences are SGHVS and FNYEAQ. Trimming took 7 bases from V and 3 from J, leaving 12 bases between them. The CDR3 region has the DNA TGTGCCAGCAAAGTAAATGCAGCTAATGAAAAACTGTTTTTT. Protein: CASKVNAANEKLFF.